A single sample is the source of the 10 T cell receptor beta chains below, sequenced in a study of cytomegalovirus exposure and HLA in healthy donors. With 60 Vbeta and 13 Jbeta primers, the PCR was carried out. Produced via immunoSEQ multiplex PCR; TCRdb's table is partial and in-frame only. The sample holds about 130,000 clones, roughly two thirds seen once. Sequenced input: PBMCs. The receptors come from a man in his thirties or forties in good health and CMV-seropositive.

This clone was counted only a few times. The gene calls are TRBV2 and TRBJ2-5; D is perhaps TRBD2 (6 bases). Trimming removed 3 bases from V and 7 bases from J, with 9 bases in between. The germline V gene has CDR1 SNHLY and CDR2 FYNNEI. The CDR3 is 12 amino acids. The CDR3 here is CASSDSGGTQYF. The CDR3 region has the DNA TGTGCCAGCAGTGATAGCGGTGGGACCCAGTACTTC.

V usage is TRBV4-3 and J usage is TRBJ2-5; D possibly corresponds to TRBD2 (5 bases). The DNA matches TRBJ2-7 better at its end, which makes the J call doubtful. Germline V gene sequence: CDR1 LGHNA, CDR2 YSLEER. The length of the CDR3 is 13 residues. CDR3 sequence reads: CASSQEPGSEQYF. In nucleotides, the CDR3 is TGCGCCAGCAGCCAAGAGCCGGGGAGCGAGCAGTACTTC.

The gene calls are TRBV7-9 and TRBJ2-1; D is possibly TRBD2 (6 bases). Per germline, CDR1 SEHNR and CDR2 FQNEAQ (reference sequence). The CDR3 covers 12 residues. Trimming took 0 bases from V and 11 from J, leaving 8 bases between them. Here the CDR3 reads CASSLADYQQFF. DNA of the CDR3: TGTGCCAGCAGCTTAGCGGACTACCAGCAGTTCTTC.

This chain uses TRBV2 with TRBJ2-5; a weak D match, TRBD1 (6 bases). V was cut by 5 bases and J by 5 bases, with 15 bases left in between. The CDR3 spans 14 residues. In germline, CDR1 is SNHLY, CDR2 FYNNEI. CDR3 coding DNA: TGTGCCAGCAGTTCCGGTACAGGGCCCGAGACCCAGTACTTC. This encodes CASSSGTGPETQYF.

The genes are TRBV9 and TRBJ2-7; possibly TRBD1 for D (6 bases). The V end was cut by 0 bases, the J end by 5 bases, with 18 bases between. This CDR3 comprises 16 residues. Looked up from germline, CDR1 is SGDLS and CDR2 is YYNGEE. CDR3 sequence reads: CASSVGGPNIDDEQYF. The CDR3 nucleotides are TGTGCCAGCAGCGTAGGGGGGCCAAACATCGACGACGAGCAGTACTTC.

The J gene is TRBJ2-4, the V gene TRBV2; no definite D call. The CDR3 length is 15 residues. Germline V lookup: CDR1 SNHLY, CDR2 FYNNEI. Trimming left V 5 bases short and J 1 base short, with 12 bases between. The CDR3 sequence is CASSLVWYAKNIQYF. The CDR3 coding sequence is TGTGCCAGCAGTCTAGTTTGGTATGCCAAAAACATTCAGTACTTC.

The genes are TRBV5-1 and TRBJ2-3, with unresolved D. V lost 6 bases and J 0 bases, leaving 17 bases between the germline ends. CDR3 length: 16 amino acids. Per the germline V gene, CDR1 is SGHRS and CDR2 is YFSETQ. The CDR3 region is CASTTGADWSTDTQYF. The DNA of the CDR3 is TGCGCCAGCACCACTGGAGCAGACTGGAGCACAGATACGCAGTATTTT.

This clone was observed a single time. An end of the junction differs from the germline gene, which may be a read error. The rearrangement links TRBV7-7 to TRBJ2-5; 9 nucleotides agree with TRBD1. With the DNA end fitting TRBJ2-7 better, the J assignment may be wrong. Looked up from germline, CDR1 is SSHAT and CDR2 is FNYEAQ (reference sequence). The CDR3 covers 16 residues. CDR3: CASSLGGGTGSYEQYF. CDR3 in DNA: TGTGCTAGCAGCTTAGGAGGGGGGACAGGGTCCTACGAGCAGTACTTC.

This clone was counted a single time. Other DNA sequences within the sample encode an identical CDR3. The chain recombines TRBV10-3 with TRBJ1-4; tentatively, D is TRBD1 (6 bases). The germline V gene encodes CDR1 ENHRY and CDR2 SYGVKD. This CDR3 has 14 amino acids. The V end lost 8 bases, the J end lost 6 bases, and 16 bases lay between the germline ends. The chain's CDR3 is CAIQRDRMDEKLFF. CDR3 DNA: TGTGCCATCCAACGAGACAGGATGGATGAAAAACTGTTTTTT.

The chain has TRBV5-1 and TRBJ2-1; 12 bases are shared with TRBD2. With 0 bases clipped from V and 10 bases from J, the junction kept 2 bases outside the gene matches. The CDR3 has 14 residues. Germline-derived CDR1 and CDR2 are SGHRS and YFSETQ. CDR3 bases: TGCGCCAGCAGCTTGGTTACTAGCGGGAGGGAGCAGTTCTTC. Translated: CASSLVTSGREQFF.